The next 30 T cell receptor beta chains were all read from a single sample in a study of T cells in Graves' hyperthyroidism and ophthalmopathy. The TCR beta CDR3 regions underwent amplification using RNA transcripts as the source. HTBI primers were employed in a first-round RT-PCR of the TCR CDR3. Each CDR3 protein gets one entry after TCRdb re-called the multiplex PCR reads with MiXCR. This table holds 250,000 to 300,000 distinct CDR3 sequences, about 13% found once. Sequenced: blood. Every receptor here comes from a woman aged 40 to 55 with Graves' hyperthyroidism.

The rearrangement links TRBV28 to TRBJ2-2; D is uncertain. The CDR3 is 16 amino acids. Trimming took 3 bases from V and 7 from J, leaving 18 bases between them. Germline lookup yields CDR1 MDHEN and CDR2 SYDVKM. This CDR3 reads CASSFRLPSSGGELFF. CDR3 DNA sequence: TGTGCCAGCAGTTTTCGCTTACCCTCTTCCGGCGGGGAGCTGTTTTTT.

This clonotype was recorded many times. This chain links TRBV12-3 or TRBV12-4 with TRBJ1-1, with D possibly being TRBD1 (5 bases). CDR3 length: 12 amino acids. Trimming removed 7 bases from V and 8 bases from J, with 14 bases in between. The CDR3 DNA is TGTGCCAGCAAGAGACAGACCACCGAAGCTTTCTTT. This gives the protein CASKRQTTEAFF.

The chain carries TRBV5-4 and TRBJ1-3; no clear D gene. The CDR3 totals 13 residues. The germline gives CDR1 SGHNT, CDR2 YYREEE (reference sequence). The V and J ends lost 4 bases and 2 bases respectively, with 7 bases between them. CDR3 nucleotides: TGTGCCAGCAGCGACCGAACTGGAAACACCATATATTTT. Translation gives CASSDRTGNTIYF. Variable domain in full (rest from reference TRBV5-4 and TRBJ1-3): ETGVTQSPTHLIKTRGQQVTLRCSSQSGHNTVSWYQQALGQGPQFIFQYYREEENGRGNFPPRFSGLQFPNYSSELNVNALELDDSALYLCASSDRTGNTIYFGEGSWLTVV.

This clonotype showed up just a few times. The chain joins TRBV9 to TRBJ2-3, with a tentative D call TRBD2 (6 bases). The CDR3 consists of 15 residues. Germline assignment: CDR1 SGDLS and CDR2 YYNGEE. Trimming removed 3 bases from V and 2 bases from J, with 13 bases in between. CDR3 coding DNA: TGTGCCAGCAGCGAATTAGCGGAGTTCACAGATACGCAGTATTTT. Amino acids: CASSELAEFTDTQYF. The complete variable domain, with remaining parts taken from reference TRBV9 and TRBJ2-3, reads DSGVTQTPKHLITATGQRVTLRCSPRSGDLSVYWYQQSLDQGLQFLIQYYNGEERAKGNILERFSAQQFPDLHSELNLSSLELGDSALYFCASSELAEFTDTQYFGPGTRLTVL.

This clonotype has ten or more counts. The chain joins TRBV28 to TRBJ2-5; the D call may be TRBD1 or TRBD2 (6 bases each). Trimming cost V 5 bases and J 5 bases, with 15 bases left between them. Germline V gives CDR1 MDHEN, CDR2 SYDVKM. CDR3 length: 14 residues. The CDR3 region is CASSRGGGAETQYF. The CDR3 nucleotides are TGTGCCAGCAGTCGTGGAGGGGGAGCGGAGACCCAGTACTTC.

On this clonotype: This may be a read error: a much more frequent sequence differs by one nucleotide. CDR3: CASSRGQGLNAEAFF. The CDR3 bases are TGTGCCAGCAGCCGTGGACAGGGGTTAAACGCTGAAGCTTTCTTT. The chain has TRBV5-5 and TRBJ1-1; 9 bases agree with TRBD1. This CDR3 has 15 amino acids. CDR1 SGHKS and CDR2 YYEKEE come from the germline V gene (reference sequence). After removal of 4 bases from V and 6 bases from J, the junction contained 10 bases not matched to a gene.

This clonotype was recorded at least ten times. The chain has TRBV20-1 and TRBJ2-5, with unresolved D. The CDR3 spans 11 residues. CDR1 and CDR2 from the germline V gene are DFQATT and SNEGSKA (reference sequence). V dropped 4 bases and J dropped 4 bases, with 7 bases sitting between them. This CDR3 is CSANWGETQYF. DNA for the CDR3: TGCAGTGCTAACTGGGGAGAGACCCAGTACTTC.

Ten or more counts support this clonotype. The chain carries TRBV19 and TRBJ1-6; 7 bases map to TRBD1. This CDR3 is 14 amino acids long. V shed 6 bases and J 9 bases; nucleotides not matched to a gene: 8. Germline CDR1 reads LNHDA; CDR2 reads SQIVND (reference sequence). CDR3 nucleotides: TGTGCCAGTAGCCCCCGACAGGGAGGTTCACCCCTCCACTTT. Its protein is CASSPRQGGSPLHF.

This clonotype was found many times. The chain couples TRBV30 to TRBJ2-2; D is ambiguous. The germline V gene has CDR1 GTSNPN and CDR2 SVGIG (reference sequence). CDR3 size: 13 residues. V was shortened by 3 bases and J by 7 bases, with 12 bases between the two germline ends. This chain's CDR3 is CAWRLGLIGELFF. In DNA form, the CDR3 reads TGTGCCTGGAGGTTAGGTTTAATCGGGGAGCTGTTTTTT.

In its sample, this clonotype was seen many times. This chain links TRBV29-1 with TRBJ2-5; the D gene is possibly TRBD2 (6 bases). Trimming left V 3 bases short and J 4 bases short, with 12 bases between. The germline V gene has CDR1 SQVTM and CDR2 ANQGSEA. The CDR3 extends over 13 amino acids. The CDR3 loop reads CSVDDPGVETQYF. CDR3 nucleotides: TGCAGCGTTGATGATCCGGGAGTAGAGACCCAGTACTTC. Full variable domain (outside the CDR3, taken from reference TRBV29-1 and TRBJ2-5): SAVISQKPSRDICQRGTSLTIQCQVDSQVTMMFWYRQQPGQSLTLIATANQGSEATYESGFVIDKFPISRPNLTFSTLTVSNMSPEDSSIYLCSVDDPGVETQYFGPGTRLLVL.

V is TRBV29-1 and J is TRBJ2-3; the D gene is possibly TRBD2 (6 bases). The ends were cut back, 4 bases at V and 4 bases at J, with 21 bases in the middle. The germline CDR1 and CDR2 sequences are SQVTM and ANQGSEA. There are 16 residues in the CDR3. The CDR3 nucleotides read TGCAGCGTTGTTGGTGGTTTGGTCACGGGGGCAGATACGCAGTATTTT. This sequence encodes CSVVGGLVTGADTQYF.

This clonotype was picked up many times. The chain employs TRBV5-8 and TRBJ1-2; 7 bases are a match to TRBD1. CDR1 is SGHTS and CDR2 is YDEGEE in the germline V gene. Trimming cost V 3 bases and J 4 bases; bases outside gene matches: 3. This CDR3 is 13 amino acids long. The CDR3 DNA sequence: TGTGCCAGCAGCTACAGGGGTACCTATGGCTACACCTTC. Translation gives CASSYRGTYGYTF.

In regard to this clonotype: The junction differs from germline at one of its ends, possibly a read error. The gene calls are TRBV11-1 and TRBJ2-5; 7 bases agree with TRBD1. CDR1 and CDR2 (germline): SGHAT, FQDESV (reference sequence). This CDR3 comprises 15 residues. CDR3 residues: CTSSPVRGYQETQYF. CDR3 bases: TGTACCAGCAGCCCGGTCAGGGGGTACCAAGAGACCCAGTACTTC.

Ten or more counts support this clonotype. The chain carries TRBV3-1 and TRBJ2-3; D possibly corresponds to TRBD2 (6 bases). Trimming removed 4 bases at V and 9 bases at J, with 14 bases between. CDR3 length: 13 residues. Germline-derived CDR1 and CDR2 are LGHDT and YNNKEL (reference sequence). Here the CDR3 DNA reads TGTGCCAGCAGCCCCGGGTCCGCGGGAACGCAGTATTTT. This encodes CASSPGSAGTQYF.

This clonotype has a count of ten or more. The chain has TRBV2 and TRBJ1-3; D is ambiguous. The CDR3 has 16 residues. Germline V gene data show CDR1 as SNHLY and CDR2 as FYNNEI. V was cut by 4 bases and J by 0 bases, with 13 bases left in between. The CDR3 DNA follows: TGTGCCAGCAGTGCGCAAGGACCCTCCTCTGGAAACACCATATATTTT. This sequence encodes CASSAQGPSSGNTIYF. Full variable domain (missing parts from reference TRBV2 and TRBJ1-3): EPEVTQTPSHQVTQMGQEVILRCVPISNHLYFYWYRQILGQKVEFLVSFYNNEISEKSEIFDDQFSVERPDGSNFTLKIRSTKLEDSAMYFCASSAQGPSSGNTIYFGEGSWLTVV.

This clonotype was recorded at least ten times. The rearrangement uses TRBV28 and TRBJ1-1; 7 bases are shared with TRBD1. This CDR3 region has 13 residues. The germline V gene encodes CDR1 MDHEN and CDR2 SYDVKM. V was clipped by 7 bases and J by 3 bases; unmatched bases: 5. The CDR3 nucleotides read TGTGCCAGCACTCCGGGACAGCACACTGAAGCTTTCTTT. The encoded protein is CASTPGQHTEAFF.

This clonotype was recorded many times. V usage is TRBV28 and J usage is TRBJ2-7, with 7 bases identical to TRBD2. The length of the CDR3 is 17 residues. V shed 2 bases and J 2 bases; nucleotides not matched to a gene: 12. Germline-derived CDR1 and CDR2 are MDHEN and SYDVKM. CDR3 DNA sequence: TGTGCCAGCAGTTTACCCTCGGGGAGGGGTAATACCTACGAGCAGTACTTC. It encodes CASSLPSGRGNTYEQYF.

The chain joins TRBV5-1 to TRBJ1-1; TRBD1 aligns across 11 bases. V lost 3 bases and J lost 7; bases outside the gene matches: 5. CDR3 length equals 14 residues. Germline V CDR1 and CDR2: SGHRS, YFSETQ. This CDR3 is CASSSDRGQREAFF. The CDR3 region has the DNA TGCGCCAGCAGCTCGGACAGGGGGCAGCGTGAAGCTTTCTTT.

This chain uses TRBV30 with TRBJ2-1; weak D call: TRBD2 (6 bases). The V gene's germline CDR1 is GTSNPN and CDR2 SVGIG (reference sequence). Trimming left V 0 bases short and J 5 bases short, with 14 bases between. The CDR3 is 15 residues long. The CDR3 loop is CAWSVAGSADNEQFF. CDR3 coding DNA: TGTGCCTGGAGTGTAGCCGGGAGTGCAGACAATGAGCAGTTCTTC.

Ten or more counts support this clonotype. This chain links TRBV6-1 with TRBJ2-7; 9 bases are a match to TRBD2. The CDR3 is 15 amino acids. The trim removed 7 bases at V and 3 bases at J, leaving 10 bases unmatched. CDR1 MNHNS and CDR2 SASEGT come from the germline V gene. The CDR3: CASTLDGAGGYEQYF. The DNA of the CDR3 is TGTGCCAGCACCCTCGATGGAGCGGGAGGCTACGAGCAGTACTTC.

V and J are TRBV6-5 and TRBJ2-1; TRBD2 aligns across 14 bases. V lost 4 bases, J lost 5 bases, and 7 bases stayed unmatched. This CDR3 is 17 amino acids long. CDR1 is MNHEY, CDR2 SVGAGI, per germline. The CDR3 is CASSSMTSGRDNNEQFF. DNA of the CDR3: TGTGCCAGCAGTTCTATGACTAGCGGGAGGGACAACAATGAGCAGTTCTTC.

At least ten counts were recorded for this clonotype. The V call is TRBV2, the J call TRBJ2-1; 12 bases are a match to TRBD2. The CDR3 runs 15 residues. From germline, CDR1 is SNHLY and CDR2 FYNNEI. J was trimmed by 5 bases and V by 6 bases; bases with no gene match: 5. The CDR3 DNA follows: TGTGCCAGCAGATTGACTAGCGGGGGACACAATGAGCAGTTCTTC. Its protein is CASRLTSGGHNEQFF.

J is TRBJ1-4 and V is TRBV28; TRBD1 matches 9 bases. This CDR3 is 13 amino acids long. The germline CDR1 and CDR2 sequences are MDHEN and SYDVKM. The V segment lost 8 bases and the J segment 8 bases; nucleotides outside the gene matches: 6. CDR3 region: CASAGTGIEKLFF. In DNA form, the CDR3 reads TGTGCCAGCGCCGGGACAGGGATCGAAAAACTGTTTTTT.

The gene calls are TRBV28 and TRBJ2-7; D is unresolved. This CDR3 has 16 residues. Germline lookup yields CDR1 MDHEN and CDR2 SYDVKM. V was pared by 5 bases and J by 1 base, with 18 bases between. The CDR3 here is CASSPLRVASSYEQYF. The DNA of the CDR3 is TGTGCCAGCAGTCCGCTAAGGGTGGCATCTTCCTACGAGCAGTACTTC.

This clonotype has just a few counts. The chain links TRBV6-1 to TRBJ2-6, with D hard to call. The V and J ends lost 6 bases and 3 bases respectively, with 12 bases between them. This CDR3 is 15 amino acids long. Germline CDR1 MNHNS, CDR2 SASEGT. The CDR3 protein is CASSPRLGGANVLTF. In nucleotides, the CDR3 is TGTGCCAGCAGCCCCCGGCTCGGTGGGGCCAACGTCCTGACTTTC.

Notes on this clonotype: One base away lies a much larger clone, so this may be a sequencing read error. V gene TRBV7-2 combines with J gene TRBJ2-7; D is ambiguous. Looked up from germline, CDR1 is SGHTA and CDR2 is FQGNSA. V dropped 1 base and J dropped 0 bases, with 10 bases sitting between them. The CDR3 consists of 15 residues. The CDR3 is CASSLEAANSYEQYF. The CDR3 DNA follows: TGTGCCAGCAGCTTAGAGGCGGCTAACTCCTACGAGCAGTACTTC.

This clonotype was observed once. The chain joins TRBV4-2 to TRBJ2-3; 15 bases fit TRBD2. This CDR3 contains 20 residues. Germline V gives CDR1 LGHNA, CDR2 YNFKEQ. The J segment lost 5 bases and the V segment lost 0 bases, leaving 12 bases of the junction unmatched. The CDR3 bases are TGTGCCAGCAGCCAAGAACCGGGACTAGCGGGAGGCCTCTTGGGAGATACGCAGTATTTT. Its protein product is CASSQEPGLAGGLLGDTQYF.

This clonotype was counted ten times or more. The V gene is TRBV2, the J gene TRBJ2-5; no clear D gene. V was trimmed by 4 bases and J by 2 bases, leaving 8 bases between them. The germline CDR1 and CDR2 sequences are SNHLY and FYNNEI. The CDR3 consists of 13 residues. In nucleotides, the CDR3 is TGTGCCAGCAGTGTAAACAAGCAAGAGACCCAGTACTTC. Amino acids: CASSVNKQETQYF.

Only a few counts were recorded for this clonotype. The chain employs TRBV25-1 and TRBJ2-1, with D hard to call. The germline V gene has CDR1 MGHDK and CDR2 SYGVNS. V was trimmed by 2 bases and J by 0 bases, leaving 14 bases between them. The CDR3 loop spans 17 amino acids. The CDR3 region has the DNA TGTGCCAGCAGTGAAGCCCCGACCGGTAGCTCCTACAATGAGCAGTTCTTC. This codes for CASSEAPTGSSYNEQFF.

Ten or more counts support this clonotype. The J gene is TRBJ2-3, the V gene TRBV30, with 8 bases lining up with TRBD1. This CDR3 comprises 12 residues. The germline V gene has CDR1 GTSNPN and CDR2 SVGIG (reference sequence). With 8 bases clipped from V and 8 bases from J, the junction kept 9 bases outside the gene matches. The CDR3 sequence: CAADRESVTQYF. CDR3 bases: TGTGCCGCGGACAGGGAGAGCGTTACGCAGTATTTT.